This TCR beta chain derives from a study of T cell responses to AZD1222 COVID-19 vaccine. Study conclusions and caveats: Once two AZD1222 doses were given, Spike-specific TCR breadth and depth went up. Within unmutated variant regions lay the reported targets of nearly half of spike-specific TCRs.

Libraries were prepared by immunoSEQ multiplex PCR; TCRdb keeps only in-frame clonotypes and omits some of them. The sample holds under 150,000 clones; over 75% are singletons and the top ten take roughly 3.9%. V was clipped by 2 bases and J by 1 base, with 16 bases between them. Germline CDR1 reads SGHNT; CDR2 reads YYREEE (reference sequence). This CDR3 contains 18 residues. This clone came up a few times. The antigen is unknown. The sequence derives from an adult in good health. This specimen was peripheral blood, taken on day 0 of MenACWY control vaccination. The chain couples TRBV5-4 to TRBJ1-6, with D possibly being TRBD1 (5 bases). CDR3 amino acids: CASSFIQGPESYNSPLHF. As DNA, the CDR3 is TGTGCCAGCAGCTTTATCCAGGGTCCGGAGTCCTATAATTCACCCCTCCACTTT. The full variable domain, completed using reference TRBV5-4 and TRBJ1-6, is ETGVTQSPTHLIKTRGQQVTLRCSSQSGHNTVSWYQQALGQGPQFIFQYYREEENGRGNFPPRFSGLQFPNYSSELNVNALELDDSALYLCASSFIQGPESYNSPLHFGNGTRLTVT.